These 27 T cell receptor beta chains share one sample of origin, sequenced in a study of blood T cell repertoires in COVID-19. Assay used: immunoSEQ multiplex PCR; TCRdb lists only in-frame clones, some missing. This table holds 110,000 or so clones, roughly 80% found once. Sample: peripheral blood. These receptors were taken from a woman aged 55 to 70 with acute or convalescent COVID-19.

V usage is TRBV6-2 or TRBV6-3 and J usage is TRBJ2-5; 8 bases align to TRBD1. The V gene end was trimmed by 5 bases and the J gene end by 1 base; junction bases not matched to a gene: 6. Germline CDR1 and CDR2: MNHEY and SVGEGT. The CDR3 totals 15 residues. This CDR3 is CASSPYDRGQETQYF. For the CDR3, the DNA is TGTGCCAGCAGTCCCTATGACAGGGGCCAAGAGACCCAGTACTTC.

This clone has more than one count but fewer than ten. The chain carries TRBV6-5 and TRBJ2-5; a possible D gene is TRBD2 (5 bases). Germline CDR1 is MNHEY and CDR2 is SVGAGI. This CDR3 is 15 amino acids long. Trimming pared 11 bases from V and 0 bases from J, leaving 19 bases between. Here the CDR3 reads CACVDGLMYQETQYF. The CDR3 region has the DNA TGTGCCTGTGTGGACGGACTCATGTACCAAGAGACCCAGTACTTC.

The chain has TRBV2 and TRBJ2-5, with TRBD1 identical over 7 bases. The CDR3 sequence is 15 residues long. The V segment lost 8 bases and the J segment 1 base; nucleotides outside the gene matches: 10. Germline CDR1 reads SNHLY; CDR2 reads FYNNEI. CDR3 sequence reads: CASPWDSNSQETQYF. The CDR3 nucleotides read TGTGCCAGCCCCTGGGACAGCAATTCCCAAGAGACCCAGTACTTC.

The rearrangement links TRBV7-8 to TRBJ2-7; 12 bases map to TRBD2. The trim removed 5 bases at V and 0 bases at J, leaving 5 bases unmatched. Germline V lookup: CDR1 SGHVS, CDR2 FQNEAQ. There are 16 residues in the CDR3. The CDR3 sequence is CASSLTSGGSSYEQYF. The CDR3, as DNA: TGTGCCAGCAGCCTAACTAGCGGGGGGAGCTCCTACGAGCAGTACTTC.

The chain has TRBV11-2 and TRBJ1-2, with D unclear. The CDR3 covers 14 residues. Germline V CDR1 and CDR2: SGHAT, FQNNGV. Trimming removed 5 bases from V and 4 bases from J, with 14 bases in between. This CDR3 reads CASSTLESVYGYTF. Here the CDR3 DNA reads TGTGCCAGCAGCACACTCGAAAGCGTCTATGGCTACACCTTC.

V usage is TRBV28 and J usage is TRBJ1-2; 7 bases agree with TRBD1. V shed 5 bases and J 4 bases; nucleotides not matched to a gene: 4. This CDR3 spans 13 amino acids. Germline V CDR1 and CDR2: MDHEN, SYDVKM. The CDR3 coding sequence is TGTGCCAGCAGTATACAGGGGTCCTATGGCTACACCTTC. It codes for CASSIQGSYGYTF.

This clone turned up a few times. The gene calls are TRBV5-1 and TRBJ2-5; 15 nucleotides line up with TRBD2. The CDR3 is 17 residues long. After removal of 1 base from V and 4 bases from J, the junction contained 5 bases not matched to a gene. Looked up from germline, CDR1 is SGHRS and CDR2 is YFSETQ. CDR3 sequence reads: CASSLRTSGGAGETQYF. As DNA, the CDR3 is TGCGCCAGCAGCTTGAGGACTAGCGGGGGGGCCGGAGAGACCCAGTACTTC.

This clone was picked up one time. The J gene is TRBJ1-2, the V gene TRBV11-2; TRBD1 matches at 10 bases. The CDR3 consists of 12 residues. J lost 8 bases, V lost 4 bases, and 1 base had no gene match. The germline V gene has CDR1 SGHAT and CDR2 FQNNGV. The CDR3 sequence is CASSSTGGGYTF. As DNA, the CDR3 is TGTGCCAGCAGCTCGACAGGGGGCGGCTACACCTTC. The whole variable domain, remainder taken from reference TRBV11-2 and TRBJ1-2, is EAGVAQSPRYKIIEKRQSVAFWCNPISGHATLYWYQQILGQGPKLLIQFQNNGVVDDSQLPKDRFSAERLKGVDSTLKIQPAKLEDSAVYLCASSSTGGGYTFGSGTRLTVV.

V gene TRBV19 combines with J gene TRBJ1-3; no clear D. Germline CDR1 LNHDA, CDR2 SQIVND (reference sequence). The ends were cut back, 9 bases at V and 4 bases at J, with 13 bases in the middle. This CDR3 is 13 amino acids long. This chain's CDR3 is CASTGAAGNTIYF. CDR3 nucleotide sequence: TGTGCCAGCACCGGAGCAGCGGGAAACACCATATATTTT.

The genes are TRBV15 and TRBJ1-5; D possibly corresponds to TRBD1 (6 bases). The CDR3 has 14 residues. CDR1 is LNHNV and CDR2 is YYDKDF in the germline V gene (reference sequence). The V gene lost 3 bases and the J gene lost 3 bases, with 9 bases spanning the gap. The CDR3 protein is CATSSGQTNQPQHF. In nucleotides, the CDR3 is TGTGCCACCAGCAGTGGACAGACCAATCAGCCCCAGCATTTT.

This chain connects TRBV28 to TRBJ2-1; D is undetermined. There are 13 residues in the CDR3. Looked up from germline, CDR1 is MDHEN and CDR2 is SYDVKM. V lost 2 bases and J 4 bases, leaving 6 bases between the germline ends. The DNA of the CDR3 is TGTGCCAGCAGTTTAGAGTTGTACAATGAGCAGTTCTTC. This codes for CASSLELYNEQFF.

This clone was seen just once. This sequence joins TRBV14 and TRBJ2-7; D gene unclear. Trimming cost V 1 base and J 4 bases, with 14 bases left between them. The germline V gene encodes CDR1 SGHDN and CDR2 FVKESK. CDR3 length: 15 residues. This CDR3 is CASSQGAPPLYEQYF. Written as DNA, the CDR3 is TGTGCCAGCAGCCAAGGCGCACCTCCTTTGTACGAGCAGTACTTC.

At least ten counts were recorded for this clone. The CDR3 sequence: CASSGGVSNQPQHF. The CDR3 coding sequence is TGCGCCAGCAGCGGAGGGGTTAGCAATCAGCCCCAGCATTTT. The chain carries TRBV4-3 and TRBJ1-5, with a tentative D call TRBD1 (5 bases). The CDR3 loop spans 14 amino acids. V lost 5 bases and J lost 0, with 8 bases in between. Germline V gives CDR1 LGHNA, CDR2 YSLEER.

This clone was seen more than once but under ten times. V gene TRBV5-4 combines with J gene TRBJ1-5, with TRBD1 matching 7 bases. The ends lost 2 bases at V and 1 base at J; junction bases unmatched: 0. This CDR3 is built from 14 residues. CDR1 is SGHNT and CDR2 is YYREEE in the germline V gene (reference sequence). In DNA, the CDR3 is TGTGCCAGCAGCTTAGGGGGCAGCAATCAGCCCCAGCATTTT. Translated, it gives CASSLGGSNQPQHF.

V usage is TRBV28 and J usage is TRBJ2-7, with a weak D call TRBD1 (6 bases). This CDR3 spans 15 amino acids. Trimming removed 5 bases at V and 5 bases at J, with 19 bases between. Germline CDR1 and CDR2: MDHEN and SYDVKM. The chain's CDR3 is CASSRQVGAVHEQYF. CDR3 sequence (DNA): TGTGCCAGCAGTAGGCAGGTGGGGGCCGTCCACGAGCAGTACTTC.

CDR3: CASSAGSLLEKLFF. The CDR3 DNA reads as TGTGCCAGCAGTGCTGGCAGTCTCCTTGAAAAACTGTTTTTT. The J gene is TRBJ1-4, the V gene TRBV2; D is unclear. Trimming cost V 4 bases and J 7 bases, with 13 bases left between them. There are 14 residues in the CDR3. CDR1 and CDR2 (germline): SNHLY, FYNNEI.

This clone showed up just a few times. CDR3 loop: CASSQGPRQGASGNTIYF. CDR3 in DNA: TGTGCCAGCAGCCAAGGTCCGCGACAGGGGGCCTCTGGAAACACCATATATTTT. The gene calls are TRBV3-1 (or the pseudogene TRBV3-2) and TRBJ1-3; 10 bases are a match to TRBD1. Germline V gene data show CDR1 as LGHDT and CDR2 as YNNKEL (reference sequence). Unmatched junction bases numbered 6, after V lost 1 base and J lost 0 bases. This CDR3 has 18 amino acids.

This chain links TRBV3-1 (or the pseudogene TRBV3-2) with TRBJ1-6, with 7 bases lining up with TRBD1. This CDR3 spans 14 amino acids. Per the germline V gene, CDR1 is LGHDT and CDR2 is YNNKEL (reference sequence). With V trimmed by 5 bases and J by 8 bases, 6 bases remained unmatched. CDR3 loop: CASSYRGWDSPLHF. The CDR3 nucleotides read TGTGCCAGCAGCTACAGGGGTTGGGATTCACCCCTCCACTTT.

Remarks on this clone: Other DNA sequences in this sample translate to the same CDR3. The chain couples TRBV27 to TRBJ1-6; D is uncertain. The V end was cut by 3 bases, the J end by 7 bases, with 4 bases between. This CDR3 spans 12 amino acids. CDR1 and CDR2 (germline): MNHEY, SMNVEV (reference sequence). The CDR3 here is CASSFLNSPLHF. CDR3 bases: TGTGCCAGCAGTTTCCTCAATTCACCCCTCCACTTT.

The chain is built from TRBV5-6 and TRBJ1-2; weak D call: TRBD1 (6 bases). CDR1 is SGHDT and CDR2 is YYEEEE in the germline V gene. This CDR3 region has 13 residues. V was clipped by 2 bases and J by 8 bases, with 13 bases between them. In DNA form, the CDR3 reads TGTGCCAGCAGCTTAGGGGGTATAGACGGCTACACCTTC. Residues: CASSLGGIDGYTF.

This clone was observed a few times. The conserved phenylalanine or tryptophan normally closing the CDR3 is absent here, so this likely arose from a read error. Because the CDR3's place on the DNA is in doubt, the DNA is left out and the CDR3 is given as listed by TCRdb. The chain is built from TRBV23-1 and TRBJ2-7; no check of the table's D call, TRBD2, against the DNA was made. TRBV23-1 is an ORF for which the function is uncertain. The CDR3 contains 10 residues when both ends are counted. The CDR3 sequence: CASRQRFPLL.

This clone was recorded only once. This chain uses TRBV3-1 (or the pseudogene TRBV3-2) with TRBJ2-2, with D possibly being TRBD1 (6 bases). Per the germline V gene, CDR1 is LGHDT and CDR2 is YNNKEL (reference sequence). V lost 9 bases and J lost 5, with 10 bases in between. The CDR3 is made up of 12 amino acids. CDR3 in DNA: TGTGCCAGTGGGACACCGACCGGGGAGCTGTTTTTT. Translated: CASGTPTGELFF.

The chain joins TRBV5-1 to TRBJ1-1; D is perhaps TRBD1 (5 bases). This CDR3 contains 14 residues. The germline V and J ends were trimmed by 4 bases and 5 bases, with 15 bases remaining between them. Germline V gene data show CDR1 as SGHRS and CDR2 as YFSETQ. In nucleotides, the CDR3 is TGCGCCAGCAGCCGGGGGGACCAGAGGACTGAAGCTTTCTTT. Protein: CASSRGDQRTEAFF.

This clone was seen a single time. The chain employs TRBV24-1 and TRBJ2-2; 8 positions agree with TRBD2. Germline V CDR1 and CDR2: KGHDR, SFDVKD. There are 15 residues in the CDR3. The J segment lost 4 bases and the V segment lost 10 bases, leaving 10 bases of the junction unmatched. This chain's CDR3 is CATAARGAGTGELFF. CDR3 nucleotides: TGTGCCACAGCCGCGCGGGGGGCGGGCACCGGGGAGCTGTTTTTT.

The chain couples TRBV5-4 to TRBJ2-1; 9 bases are a match to TRBD2. CDR3 length equals 14 residues. V dropped 6 bases and J dropped 6; count of bases not matched to a gene: 7. The germline V gene has CDR1 SGHNT and CDR2 YYREEE (reference sequence). Here the CDR3 DNA reads TGTGCCAGCATGTTAGCGGGAGTAGGCAATGAGCAGTTCTTC. Its translation: CASMLAGVGNEQFF.

The chain joins TRBV28 to TRBJ1-5; maybe TRBD1 (6 bases). The V gene lost 11 bases and the J gene lost 2 bases, with 16 bases spanning the gap. This CDR3 is built from 14 residues. Per the germline V gene, CDR1 is MDHEN and CDR2 is SYDVKM. In nucleotides, the CDR3 is TGTGCCGGATCACAGGGCCCTCGCAATCAGCCCCAGCATTTT. It specifies CAGSQGPRNQPQHF.

The V gene is TRBV27, the J gene TRBJ1-5; possible D gene TRBD1, 5 bases. The CDR3 extends over 14 amino acids. V lost 3 bases, J lost 3 bases, and 9 bases lay in between. The germline V gene encodes CDR1 MNHEY and CDR2 SMNVEV (reference sequence). CDR3 sequence: CASSFQGANQPQHF. The CDR3 nucleotides read TGTGCCAGCAGTTTTCAGGGCGCCAATCAGCCCCAGCATTTT.